The 6 T cell receptor beta chains below were found in one sample sequenced in a study of shared clonotypes between healthy human individuals. The repertoire was sequenced with immunoSEQ multiplex PCR; TCRdb's copy has only in-frame clones and lacks some. The sample contains about 2 million clones, roughly 96% of which appear only once. Sample: naive CD4+ T cells sorted from blood. This sample's subset: CD45RA+ positively selected. Every receptor here comes from a man between 18 and 29 years old in good health.

This clone was seen only once. The rearrangement joins TRBV6-4 to TRBJ2-7, with D perhaps given as TRBD1 or TRBD2 (5 bases each). CDR1 is MRHNA and CDR2 is SNTAGT in the germline V gene. There are 15 residues in the CDR3. Trimming removed 5 bases at V and 5 bases at J, with 19 bases between. CDR3 nucleotide sequence: TGTGCCAGCAGTCCTCCGGGACGCCCCTCTAACGAGCAGTACTTC. Protein product: CASSPPGRPSNEQYF.

This chain uses TRBV18 with TRBJ1-5; D may be TRBD1 (6 bases). V gave up 1 base and J gave up 2 bases, with 9 bases separating them. CDR1 and CDR2 from the germline V gene are KGHSH and LQKENI. This CDR3 region has 15 residues. The CDR3 coding sequence is TGTGCCAGCTCACCACAGGGGGACGGCAATCAGCCCCAGCATTTT. Amino acids: CASSPQGDGNQPQHF. Using reference TRBV18 and TRBJ1-5 for the parts outside the CDR3, the full variable domain is NAGVMQNPRHLVRRRGQEARLRCSPMKGHSHVYWYRQLPEEGLKFMVYLQKENIIDESGMPKERFSAEFPKEGPSILRIQQVVRGDSAAYFCASSPQGDGNQPQHFGDGTRLSIL.

The rearrangement uses TRBV2 and TRBJ2-7; TRBD1 might be the D (5 bases). Per the germline V gene, CDR1 is SNHLY and CDR2 is FYNNEI. V was clipped by 2 bases and J by 12 bases, with 8 bases between them. This CDR3 is built from 10 residues. CDR3 residues: CASSEPGLYF. The CDR3 nucleotides are TGTGCCAGCAGTGAACCAGGGTTGTACTTC.

This clone was detected only once. J is TRBJ1-5 and V is TRBV5-3; 9 nucleotides line up with TRBD1. TRBV5-3 is assigned to the ORF class and has an uncertain function. The J segment lost 6 bases and the V segment lost 4 bases, leaving 11 bases of the junction unmatched. The CDR3 loop spans 16 amino acids. The CDR3 is CARSSTGQGEPQPQHF. In DNA, the CDR3 is TGTGCCAGAAGCAGTACGGGACAGGGTGAACCTCAGCCCCAGCATTTT.

V is TRBV27 and J is TRBJ1-6; D is perhaps TRBD1 (5 bases). The V end lost 6 bases, the J end lost 7 bases, and 16 bases lay between the germline ends. CDR3 length: 15 amino acids. The germline V gene encodes CDR1 MNHEY and CDR2 SMNVEV (reference sequence). CDR3 sequence reads: CASRIPTEPNSPLHF. The DNA of the CDR3 is TGTGCCAGCAGAATCCCGACAGAACCGAATTCACCCCTCCACTTT.

The chain couples TRBV28 to TRBJ1-5; 9 bases agree with TRBD1. The junction had 7 bases not matched to a gene; V was cut back by 1 base and J by 6 bases. The CDR3 covers 16 residues. Germline values: CDR1 MDHEN, CDR2 SYDVKM. The CDR3 here is CASSLYTGTGIQPQHF. CDR3 sequence (DNA): TGTGCCAGCAGTTTATACACCGGGACAGGGATTCAGCCCCAGCATTTT.